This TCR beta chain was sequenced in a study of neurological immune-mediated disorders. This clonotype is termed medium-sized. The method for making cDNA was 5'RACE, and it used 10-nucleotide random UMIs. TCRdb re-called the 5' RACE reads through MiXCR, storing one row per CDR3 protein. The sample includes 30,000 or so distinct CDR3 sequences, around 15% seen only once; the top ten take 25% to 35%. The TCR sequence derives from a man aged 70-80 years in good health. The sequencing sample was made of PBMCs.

The CDR3 bases are TGCAGCGTTGAAGATCTAAAGACAGGGGGCACAGATACGCAGTATTTT. Translation: CSVEDLKTGGTDTQYF. This chain links TRBV29-1 with TRBJ2-3, with 8 bases identical to TRBD1. From germline, CDR1 is SQVTM and CDR2 ANQGSEA. V shed 0 bases, J shed 1 base, and the junction held 6 bases outside the gene matches. The CDR3 consists of 16 residues.